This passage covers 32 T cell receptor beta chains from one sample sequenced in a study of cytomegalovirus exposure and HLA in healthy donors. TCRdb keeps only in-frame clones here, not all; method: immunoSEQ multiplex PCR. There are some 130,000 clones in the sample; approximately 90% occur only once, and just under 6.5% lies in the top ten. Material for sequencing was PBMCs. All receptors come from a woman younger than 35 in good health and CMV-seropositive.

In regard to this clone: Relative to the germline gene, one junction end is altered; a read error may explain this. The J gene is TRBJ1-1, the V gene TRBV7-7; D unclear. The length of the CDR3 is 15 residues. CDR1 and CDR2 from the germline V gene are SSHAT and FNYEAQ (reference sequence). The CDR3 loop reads CASSPIGFLASEAFF. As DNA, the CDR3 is TGTGCTAGCAGCCCGATTGGATTCTTAGCCTCTGAAGCTTTCTTT.

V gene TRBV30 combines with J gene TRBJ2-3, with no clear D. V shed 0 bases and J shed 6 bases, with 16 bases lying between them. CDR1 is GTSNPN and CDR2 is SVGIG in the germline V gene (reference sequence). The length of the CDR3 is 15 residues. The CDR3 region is CAWSVVDSPVDTQYF. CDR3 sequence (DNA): TGTGCCTGGAGTGTAGTAGATAGCCCCGTCGATACGCAGTATTTT.

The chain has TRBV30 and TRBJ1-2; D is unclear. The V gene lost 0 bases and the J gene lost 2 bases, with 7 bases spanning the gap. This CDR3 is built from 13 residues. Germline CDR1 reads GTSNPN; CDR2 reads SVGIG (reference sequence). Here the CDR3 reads CAWSVHGNYGYTF. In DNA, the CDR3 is TGTGCCTGGAGTGTACACGGGAACTATGGCTACACCTTC.

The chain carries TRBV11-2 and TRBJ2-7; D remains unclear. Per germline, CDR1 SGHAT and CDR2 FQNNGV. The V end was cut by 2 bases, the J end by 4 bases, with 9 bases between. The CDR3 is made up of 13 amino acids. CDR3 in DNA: TGTGCCAGCAGCTTACAGGAATCGTACGAGCAGTACTTC. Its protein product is CASSLQESYEQYF. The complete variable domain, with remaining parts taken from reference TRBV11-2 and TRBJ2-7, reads EAGVAQSPRYKIIEKRQSVAFWCNPISGHATLYWYQQILGQGPKLLIQFQNNGVVDDSQLPKDRFSAERLKGVDSTLKIQPAKLEDSAVYLCASSLQESYEQYFGPGTRLTVT.

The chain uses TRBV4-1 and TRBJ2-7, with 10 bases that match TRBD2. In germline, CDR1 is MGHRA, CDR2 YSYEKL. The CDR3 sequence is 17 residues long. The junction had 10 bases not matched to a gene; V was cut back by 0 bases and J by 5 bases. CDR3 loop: CASSQDLRLAGVNEQYF. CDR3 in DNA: TGCGCCAGCAGCCAAGATTTGAGGCTAGCGGGAGTAAACGAGCAGTACTTC.

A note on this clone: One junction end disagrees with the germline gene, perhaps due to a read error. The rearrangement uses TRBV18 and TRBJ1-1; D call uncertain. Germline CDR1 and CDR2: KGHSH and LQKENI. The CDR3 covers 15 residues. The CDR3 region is CVSKDRVLGNTEAFF. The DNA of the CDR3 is TGTGTCAGCAAAGACCGGGTTTTAGGGAACACTGAAGCTTTCTTT. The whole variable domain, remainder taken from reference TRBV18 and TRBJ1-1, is NAGVMQNPRHLVRRRGQEARLRCSPMKGHSHVYWYRQLPEEGLKFMVYLQKENIIDESGMPKERFSAEFPKEGPSILRIQQVVRGDSAAYFCVSKDRVLGNTEAFFGQGTRLTVV.

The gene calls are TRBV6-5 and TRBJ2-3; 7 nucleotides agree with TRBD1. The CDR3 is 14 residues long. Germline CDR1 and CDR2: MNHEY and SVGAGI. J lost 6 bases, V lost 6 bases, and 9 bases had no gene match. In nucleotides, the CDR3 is TGTGCCAGCAGCACGACAGGGCCCCCTGATACGCAGTATTTT. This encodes CASSTTGPPDTQYF.

CDR3 residues: CASSEAGGNTEAFF. The CDR3 nucleotides are TGTGCCAGCAGTGAGGCAGGGGGAAACACTGAAGCTTTCTTT. This chain links TRBV2 with TRBJ1-1; 7 nucleotides align to TRBD1. CDR1 is SNHLY, CDR2 FYNNEI, per germline. The CDR3 length is 14 residues. V was pared by 3 bases and J by 2 bases, with 3 bases of the junction left unmatched.

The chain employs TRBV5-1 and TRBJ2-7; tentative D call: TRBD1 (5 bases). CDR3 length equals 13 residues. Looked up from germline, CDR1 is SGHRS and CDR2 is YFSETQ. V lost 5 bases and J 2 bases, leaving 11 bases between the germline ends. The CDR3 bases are TGCGCCAGCAGTTTGACAGAAACCTACGAGCAGTACTTC. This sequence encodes CASSLTETYEQYF.

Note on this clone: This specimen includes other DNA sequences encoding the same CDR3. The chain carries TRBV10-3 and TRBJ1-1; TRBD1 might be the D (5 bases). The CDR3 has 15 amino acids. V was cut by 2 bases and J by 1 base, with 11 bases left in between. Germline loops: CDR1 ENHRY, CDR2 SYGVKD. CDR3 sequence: CAISEGRATNTEAFF. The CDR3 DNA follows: TGTGCCATCAGTGAGGGCAGGGCTACGAACACTGAAGCTTTCTTT.

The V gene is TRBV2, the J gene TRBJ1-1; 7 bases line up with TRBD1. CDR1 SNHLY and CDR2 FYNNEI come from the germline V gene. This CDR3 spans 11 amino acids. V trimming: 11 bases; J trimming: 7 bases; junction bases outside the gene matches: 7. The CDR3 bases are TGTGCCGGTCAGGGGGTGGTTGAAGCTTTCTTT. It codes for CAGQGVVEAFF.

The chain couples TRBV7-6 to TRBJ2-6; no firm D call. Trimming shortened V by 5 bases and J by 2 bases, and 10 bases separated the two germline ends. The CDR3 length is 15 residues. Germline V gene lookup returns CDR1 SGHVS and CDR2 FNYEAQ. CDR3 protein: CASSPQTTGANVLTF. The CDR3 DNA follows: TGTGCCAGCAGCCCTCAAACAACTGGGGCCAACGTCCTGACTTTC.

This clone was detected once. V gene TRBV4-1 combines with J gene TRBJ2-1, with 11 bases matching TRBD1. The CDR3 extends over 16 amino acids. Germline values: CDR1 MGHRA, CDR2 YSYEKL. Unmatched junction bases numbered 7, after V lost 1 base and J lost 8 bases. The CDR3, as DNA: TGCGCCAGCAGCCAAGGTCTAGGACAGGGGGCCGATGAGCAGTTCTTC. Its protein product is CASSQGLGQGADEQFF.

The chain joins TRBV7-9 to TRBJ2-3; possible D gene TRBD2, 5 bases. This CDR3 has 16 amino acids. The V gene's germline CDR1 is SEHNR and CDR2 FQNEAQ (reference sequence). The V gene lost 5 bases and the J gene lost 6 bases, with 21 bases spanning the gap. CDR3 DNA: TGTGCCAGCAGCCCGTTAGCGTTAGTTCATTCGGATACGCAGTATTTT. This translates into CASSPLALVHSDTQYF.

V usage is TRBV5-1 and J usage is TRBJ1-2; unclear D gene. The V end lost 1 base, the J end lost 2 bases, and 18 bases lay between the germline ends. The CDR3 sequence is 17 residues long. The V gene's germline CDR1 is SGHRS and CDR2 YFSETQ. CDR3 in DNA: TGCGCCAGCAGCTTGCTGTTCGCGGGAAAACTAAACTATGGCTACACCTTC. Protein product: CASSLLFAGKLNYGYTF.

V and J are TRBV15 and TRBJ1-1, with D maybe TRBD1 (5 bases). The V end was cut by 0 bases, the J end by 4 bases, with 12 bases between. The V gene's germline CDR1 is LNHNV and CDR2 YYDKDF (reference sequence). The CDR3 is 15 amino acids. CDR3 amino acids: CATSRDSGAPTEAFF. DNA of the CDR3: TGTGCCACCAGCAGAGACAGCGGGGCGCCCACTGAAGCTTTCTTT.

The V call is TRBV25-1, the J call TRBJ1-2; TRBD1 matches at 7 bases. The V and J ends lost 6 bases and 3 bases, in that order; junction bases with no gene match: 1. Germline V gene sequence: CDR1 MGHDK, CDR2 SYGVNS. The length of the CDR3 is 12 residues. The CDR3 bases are TGTGCCAGCAGCGACAGGGACTATGGCTACACCTTC. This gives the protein CASSDRDYGYTF.

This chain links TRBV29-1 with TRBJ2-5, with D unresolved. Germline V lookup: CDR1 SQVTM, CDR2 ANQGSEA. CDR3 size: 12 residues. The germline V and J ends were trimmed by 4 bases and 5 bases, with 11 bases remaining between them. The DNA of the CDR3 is TGCAGCGTTGGCGGCCAGTGGGAGACCCAGTACTTC. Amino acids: CSVGGQWETQYF.

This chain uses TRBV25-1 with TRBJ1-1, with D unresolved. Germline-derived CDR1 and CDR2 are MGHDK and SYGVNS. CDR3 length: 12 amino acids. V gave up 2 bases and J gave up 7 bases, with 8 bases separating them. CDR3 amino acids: CASSEGQNEAFF. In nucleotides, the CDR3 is TGTGCCAGCAGTGAAGGGCAGAATGAAGCTTTCTTT.

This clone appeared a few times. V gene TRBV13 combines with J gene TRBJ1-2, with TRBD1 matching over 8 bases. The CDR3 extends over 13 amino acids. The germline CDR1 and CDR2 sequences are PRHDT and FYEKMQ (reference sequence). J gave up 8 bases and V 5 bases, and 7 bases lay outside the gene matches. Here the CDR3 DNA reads TGTGCCAGCAGCCTGGGACAGGCCCACGGCTACACCTTC. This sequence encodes CASSLGQAHGYTF.

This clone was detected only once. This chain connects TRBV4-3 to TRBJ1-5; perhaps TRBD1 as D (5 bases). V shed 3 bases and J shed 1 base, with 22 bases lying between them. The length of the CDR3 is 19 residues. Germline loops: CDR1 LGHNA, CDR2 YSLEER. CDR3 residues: CASSHDAVSPGMSNQPQHF. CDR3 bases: TGCGCCAGCAGCCATGACGCTGTATCCCCAGGGATGAGCAATCAGCCCCAGCATTTT.

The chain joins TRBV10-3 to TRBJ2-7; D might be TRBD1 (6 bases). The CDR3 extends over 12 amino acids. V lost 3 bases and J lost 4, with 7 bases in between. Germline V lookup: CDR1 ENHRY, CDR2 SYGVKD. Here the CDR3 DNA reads TGTGCCATCAGTGAACAGGGATACGAGCAGTACTTC. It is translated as CAISEQGYEQYF.

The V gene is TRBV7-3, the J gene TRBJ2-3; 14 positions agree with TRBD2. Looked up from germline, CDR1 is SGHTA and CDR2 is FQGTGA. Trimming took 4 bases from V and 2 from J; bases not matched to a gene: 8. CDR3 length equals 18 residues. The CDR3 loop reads CASSSGLAGATYTDTQYF. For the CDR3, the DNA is TGTGCCAGCAGCTCGGGACTAGCGGGGGCTACGTACACAGATACGCAGTATTTT.

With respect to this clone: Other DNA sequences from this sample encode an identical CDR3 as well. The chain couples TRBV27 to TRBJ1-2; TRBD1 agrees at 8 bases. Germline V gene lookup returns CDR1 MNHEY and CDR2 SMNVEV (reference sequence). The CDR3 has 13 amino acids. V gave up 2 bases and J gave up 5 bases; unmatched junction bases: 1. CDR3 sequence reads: CASSLGQGYGYTF. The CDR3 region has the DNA TGTGCCAGCAGTTTAGGACAGGGATATGGCTACACCTTC.

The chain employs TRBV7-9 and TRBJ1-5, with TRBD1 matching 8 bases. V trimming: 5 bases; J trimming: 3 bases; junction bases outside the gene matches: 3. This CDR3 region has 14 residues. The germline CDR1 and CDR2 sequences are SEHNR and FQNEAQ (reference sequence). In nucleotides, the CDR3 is TGTGCCAGCAGCCTACAGGGGGACAATCAGCCCCAGCATTTT. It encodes CASSLQGDNQPQHF.

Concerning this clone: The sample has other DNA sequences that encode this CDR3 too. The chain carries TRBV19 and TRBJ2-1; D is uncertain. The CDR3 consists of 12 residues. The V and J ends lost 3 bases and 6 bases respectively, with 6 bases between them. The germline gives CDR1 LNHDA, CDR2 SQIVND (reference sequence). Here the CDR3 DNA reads TGTGCCAGTAGTATTAATTTCAATGAGCAGTTCTTC. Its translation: CASSINFNEQFF.

The CDR3 coding sequence is TGTGCCAGCAGTGCCCTAGGGGGCAGGGGAGGCTACACCTTC. Its protein is CASSALGGRGGYTF. The rearrangement uses TRBV2 and TRBJ1-2, with 7 nucleotides matching TRBD1. This CDR3 region has 14 residues. Germline-derived CDR1 and CDR2 are SNHLY and FYNNEI. V dropped 4 bases and J dropped 8; count of bases not matched to a gene: 10.

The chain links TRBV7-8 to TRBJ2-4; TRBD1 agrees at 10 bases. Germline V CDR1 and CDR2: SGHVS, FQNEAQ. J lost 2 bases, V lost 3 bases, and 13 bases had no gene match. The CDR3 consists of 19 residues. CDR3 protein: CASSLILWRQGATKNIQYF. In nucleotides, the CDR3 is TGTGCCAGCAGCTTGATTTTGTGGAGACAGGGGGCAACCAAAAACATTCAGTACTTC. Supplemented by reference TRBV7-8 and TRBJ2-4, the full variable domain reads GAGVSQSPRYKVAKRGQDVALRCDPISGHVSLFWYQQALGQGPEFLTYFQNEAQLDKSGLPSDRFFAERPEGSVSTLKIQRTQQEDSAVYLCASSLILWRQGATKNIQYFGAGTRLSVL.

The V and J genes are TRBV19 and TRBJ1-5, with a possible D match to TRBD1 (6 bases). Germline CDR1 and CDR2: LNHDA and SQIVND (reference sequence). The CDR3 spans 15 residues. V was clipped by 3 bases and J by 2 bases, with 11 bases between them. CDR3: CASSIGAGGNQPQHF. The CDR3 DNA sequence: TGTGCCAGTAGTATCGGGGCAGGGGGCAATCAGCCCCAGCATTTT.

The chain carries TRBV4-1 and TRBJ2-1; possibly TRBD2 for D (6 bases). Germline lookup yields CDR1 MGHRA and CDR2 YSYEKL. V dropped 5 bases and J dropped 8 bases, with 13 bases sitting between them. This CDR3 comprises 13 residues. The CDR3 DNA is TGCGCCAGCAGCTGGCAGACTAGTGATGAGCAGTTCTTC. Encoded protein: CASSWQTSDEQFF.

CDR3 in amino acids: CASSLGVREGEQYF. In DNA, the CDR3 is TGTGCCAGCAGCTTAGGAGTCAGGGAGGGCGAGCAGTACTTC. The rearrangement joins TRBV7-9 to TRBJ2-7; 7 bases fit TRBD2. Germline V lookup: CDR1 SEHNR, CDR2 FQNEAQ (reference sequence). With V trimmed by 1 base and J by 6 bases, 6 bases remained unmatched. This CDR3 has 14 residues.

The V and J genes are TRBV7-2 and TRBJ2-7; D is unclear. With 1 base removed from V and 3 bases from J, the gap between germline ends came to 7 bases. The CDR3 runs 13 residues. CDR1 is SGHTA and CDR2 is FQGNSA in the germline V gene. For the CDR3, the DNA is TGTGCCAGCAGCTTAGGGCTGTACTACGAGCAGTACTTC. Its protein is CASSLGLYYEQYF.